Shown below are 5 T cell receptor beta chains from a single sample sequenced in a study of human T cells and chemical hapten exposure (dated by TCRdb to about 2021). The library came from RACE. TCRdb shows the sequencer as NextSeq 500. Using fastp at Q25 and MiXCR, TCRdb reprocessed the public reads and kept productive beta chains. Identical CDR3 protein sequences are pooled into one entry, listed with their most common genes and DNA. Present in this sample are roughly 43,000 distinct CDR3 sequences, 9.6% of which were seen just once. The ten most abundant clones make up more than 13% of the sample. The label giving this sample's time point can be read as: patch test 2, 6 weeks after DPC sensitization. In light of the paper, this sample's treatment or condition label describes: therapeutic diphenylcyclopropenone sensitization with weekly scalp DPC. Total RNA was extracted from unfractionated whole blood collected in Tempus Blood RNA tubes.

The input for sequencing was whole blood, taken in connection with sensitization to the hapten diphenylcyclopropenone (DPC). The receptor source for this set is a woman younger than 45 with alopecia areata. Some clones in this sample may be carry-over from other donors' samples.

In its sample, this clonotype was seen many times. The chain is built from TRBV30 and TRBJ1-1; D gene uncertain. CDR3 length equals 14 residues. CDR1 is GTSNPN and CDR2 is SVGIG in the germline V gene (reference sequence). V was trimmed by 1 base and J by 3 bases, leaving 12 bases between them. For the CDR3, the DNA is TGTGCCTGGAGTGCATCTTACAGTTACACTGAAGCTTTCTTT. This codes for CAWSASYSYTEAFF.

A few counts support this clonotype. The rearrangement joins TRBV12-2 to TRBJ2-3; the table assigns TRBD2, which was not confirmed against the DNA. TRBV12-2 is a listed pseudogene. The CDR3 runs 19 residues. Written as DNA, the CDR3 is TGTGCAAGTCGCTTACCCGGTACTAGCGGGGGGAAGAGCACAGATACGCAGTATTTT. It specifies CASRLPGTSGGKSTDTQYF.

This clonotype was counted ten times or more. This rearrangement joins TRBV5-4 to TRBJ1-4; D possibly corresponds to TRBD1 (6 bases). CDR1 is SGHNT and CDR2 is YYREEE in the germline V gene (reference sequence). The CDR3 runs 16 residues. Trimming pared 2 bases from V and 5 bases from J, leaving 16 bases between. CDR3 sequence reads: CASSFKGWGQNEKLFF. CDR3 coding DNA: TGTGCCAGCAGCTTTAAAGGATGGGGACAAAATGAAAAACTGTTTTTT.

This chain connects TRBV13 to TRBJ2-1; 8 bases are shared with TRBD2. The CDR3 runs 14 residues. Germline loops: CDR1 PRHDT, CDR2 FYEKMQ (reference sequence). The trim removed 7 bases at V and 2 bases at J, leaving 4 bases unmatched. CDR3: CASILSGAYNEQFF. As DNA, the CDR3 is TGTGCCAGCATTCTTAGCGGGGCCTACAATGAGCAGTTCTTC.

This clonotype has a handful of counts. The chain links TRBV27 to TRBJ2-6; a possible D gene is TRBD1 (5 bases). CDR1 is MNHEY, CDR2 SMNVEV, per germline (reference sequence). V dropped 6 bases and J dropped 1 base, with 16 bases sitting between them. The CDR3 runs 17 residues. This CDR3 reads CASREQGRYSGANVLTF. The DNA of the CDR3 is TGTGCCAGCAGGGAGCAGGGAAGGTATTCTGGGGCCAACGTCCTGACTTTC.